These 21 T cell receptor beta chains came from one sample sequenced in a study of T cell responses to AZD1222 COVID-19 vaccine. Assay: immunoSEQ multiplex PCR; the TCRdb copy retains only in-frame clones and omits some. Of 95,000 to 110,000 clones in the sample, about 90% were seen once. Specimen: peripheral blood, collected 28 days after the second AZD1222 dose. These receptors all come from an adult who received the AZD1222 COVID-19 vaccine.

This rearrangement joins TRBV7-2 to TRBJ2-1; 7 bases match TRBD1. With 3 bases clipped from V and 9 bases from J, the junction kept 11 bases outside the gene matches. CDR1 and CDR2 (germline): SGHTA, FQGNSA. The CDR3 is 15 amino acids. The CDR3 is CASSFGDRSTGEQFF. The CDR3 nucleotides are TGTGCCAGCAGCTTCGGGGACAGATCGACAGGTGAGCAGTTCTTC.

The CDR3 loop reads CASSLPPSLEAFF. Here the CDR3 DNA reads TGTGCCAGCAGTTTACCCCCGAGCCTTGAAGCTTTCTTT. The chain recombines TRBV12-3 or TRBV12-4 with TRBJ1-1; D not resolved. Trimming took off 2 bases at V and 7 bases at J, with 11 bases between the two ends. The CDR3 length is 13 residues.

This CDR3 reads CASTRTGNEQYF. The CDR3 DNA sequence: TGTGCCAGCACCCGAACCGGGAACGAGCAGTACTTC. The chain links TRBV6-5 to TRBJ2-7; maybe TRBD2 (5 bases). Germline V CDR1 and CDR2: MNHEY, SVGAGI. Between the trimmed V and J ends, which lost 7 bases and 5 bases, there was a span of 12 bases. The CDR3 runs 12 residues.

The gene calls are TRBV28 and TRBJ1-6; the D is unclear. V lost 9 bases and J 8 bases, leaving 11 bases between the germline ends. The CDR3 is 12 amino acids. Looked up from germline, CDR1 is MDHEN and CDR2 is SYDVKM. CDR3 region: CASTAAYSPLHF. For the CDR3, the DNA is TGTGCCAGTACTGCAGCTTATTCACCCCTCCACTTT.

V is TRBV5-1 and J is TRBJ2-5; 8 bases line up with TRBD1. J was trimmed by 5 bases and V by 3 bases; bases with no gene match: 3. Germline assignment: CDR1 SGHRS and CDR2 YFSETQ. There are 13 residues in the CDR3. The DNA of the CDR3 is TGCGCCAGCAGCTCGCGACAGGGGGAGACCCAGTACTTC. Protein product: CASSSRQGETQYF.

The chain's CDR3 is CASGPYGGDSRYTF. The CDR3 coding sequence is TGTGCCAGCGGCCCGTATGGGGGGGACTCCCGCTACACCTTC. V and J are TRBV6-5 and TRBJ1-2, with a weak D call TRBD1 (5 bases). Germline loops: CDR1 MNHEY, CDR2 SVGAGI. CDR3 size: 14 residues. V lost 8 bases and J 9 bases, leaving 22 bases between the germline ends.

This chain's CDR3 is CASSERGNEQFF. The CDR3 DNA sequence: TGCGCCAGCAGTGAGCGGGGAAATGAGCAGTTCTTC. V gene TRBV10-2 combines with J gene TRBJ2-1, with D perhaps matching TRBD2 (5 bases). Germline CDR1 and CDR2: WSHSY and SAAADI. The CDR3 covers 12 residues. Trimming cost V 2 bases and J 7 bases, with 6 bases left between them.

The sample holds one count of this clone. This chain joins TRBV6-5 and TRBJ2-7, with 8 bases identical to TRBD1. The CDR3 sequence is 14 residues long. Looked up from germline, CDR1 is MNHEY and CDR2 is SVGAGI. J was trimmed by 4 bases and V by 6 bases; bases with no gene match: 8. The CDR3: CASRRGTGGYEQYF. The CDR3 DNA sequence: TGTGCCAGCAGGAGAGGGACAGGTGGGTACGAGCAGTACTTC.

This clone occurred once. CDR3: CAISEGGQGSYNEQFF. In DNA, the CDR3 is TGTGCCATCAGTGAGGGGGGACAGGGGTCCTACAATGAGCAGTTCTTC. The chain combines TRBV10-3 with TRBJ2-1; 10 nucleotides match TRBD1. The V and J ends lost 2 bases and 1 base, in that order; junction bases with no gene match: 2. This CDR3 has 16 amino acids. Germline values: CDR1 ENHRY, CDR2 SYGVKD.

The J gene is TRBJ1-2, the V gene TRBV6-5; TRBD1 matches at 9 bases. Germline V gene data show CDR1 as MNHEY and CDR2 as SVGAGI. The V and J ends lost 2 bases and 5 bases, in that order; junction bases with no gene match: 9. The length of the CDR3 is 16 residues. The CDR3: CASSYGGTGLTYGYTF. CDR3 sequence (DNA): TGTGCCAGCAGTTACGGGGGGACAGGGCTAACTTATGGCTACACCTTC.

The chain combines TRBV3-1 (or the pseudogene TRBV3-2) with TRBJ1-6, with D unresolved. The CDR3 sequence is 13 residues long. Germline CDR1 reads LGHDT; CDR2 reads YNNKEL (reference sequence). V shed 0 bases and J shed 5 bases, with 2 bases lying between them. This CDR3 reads CASSQEDNSPLHF. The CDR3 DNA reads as TGTGCCAGCAGCCAAGAAGATAATTCACCCCTCCACTTT.

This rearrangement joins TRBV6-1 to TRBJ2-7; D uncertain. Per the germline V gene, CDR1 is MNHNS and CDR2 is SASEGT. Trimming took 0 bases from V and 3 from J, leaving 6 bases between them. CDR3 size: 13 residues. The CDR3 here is CASSEADRYEQYF. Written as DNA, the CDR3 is TGTGCCAGCAGTGAAGCAGACCGCTACGAGCAGTACTTC.

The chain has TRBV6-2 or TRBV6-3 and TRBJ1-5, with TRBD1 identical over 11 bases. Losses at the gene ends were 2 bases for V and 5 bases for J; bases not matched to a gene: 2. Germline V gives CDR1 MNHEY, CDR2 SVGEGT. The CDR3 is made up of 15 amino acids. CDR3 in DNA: TGTGCCAGCAGTTACGGACAGGGGGCCTATCAGCCCCAGCATTTT. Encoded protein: CASSYGQGAYQPQHF.

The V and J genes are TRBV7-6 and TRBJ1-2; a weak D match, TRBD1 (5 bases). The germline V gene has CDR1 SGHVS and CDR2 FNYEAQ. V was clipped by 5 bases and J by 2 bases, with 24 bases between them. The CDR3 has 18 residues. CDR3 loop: CASSQRTGGVGSNYGYTF. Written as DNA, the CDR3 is TGTGCCAGCAGCCAGCGAACCGGGGGTGTCGGGTCCAACTATGGCTACACCTTC.

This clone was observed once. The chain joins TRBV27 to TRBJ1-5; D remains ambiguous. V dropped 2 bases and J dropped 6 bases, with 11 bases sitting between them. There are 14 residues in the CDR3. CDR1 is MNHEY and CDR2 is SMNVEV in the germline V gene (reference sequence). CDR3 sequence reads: CASSLGLSGQPQHF. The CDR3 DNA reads TGTGCCAGCAGTTTAGGACTCTCCGGTCAGCCCCAGCATTTT.

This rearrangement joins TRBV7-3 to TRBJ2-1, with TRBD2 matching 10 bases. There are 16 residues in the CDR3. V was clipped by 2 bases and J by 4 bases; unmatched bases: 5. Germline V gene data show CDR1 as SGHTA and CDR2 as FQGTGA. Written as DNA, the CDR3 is TGTGCCAGCAGCTTAGGATCTAGCGGGAGATACAATGAGCAGTTCTTC. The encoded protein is CASSLGSSGRYNEQFF.

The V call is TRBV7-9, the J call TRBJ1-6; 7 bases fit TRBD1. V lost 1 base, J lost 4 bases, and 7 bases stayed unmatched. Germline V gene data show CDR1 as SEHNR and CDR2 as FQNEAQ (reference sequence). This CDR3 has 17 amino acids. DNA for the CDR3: TGTGCCAGCAGCTTAGACGAGGGGGCGACGTATAATTCACCCCTCCACTTT. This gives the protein CASSLDEGATYNSPLHF.

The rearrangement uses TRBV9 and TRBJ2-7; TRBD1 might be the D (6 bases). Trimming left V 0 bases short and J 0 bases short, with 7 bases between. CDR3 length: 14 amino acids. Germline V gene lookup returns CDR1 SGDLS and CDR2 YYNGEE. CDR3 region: CASSVAGASYEQYF. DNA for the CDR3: TGTGCCAGCAGCGTAGCAGGGGCCTCCTACGAGCAGTACTTC.

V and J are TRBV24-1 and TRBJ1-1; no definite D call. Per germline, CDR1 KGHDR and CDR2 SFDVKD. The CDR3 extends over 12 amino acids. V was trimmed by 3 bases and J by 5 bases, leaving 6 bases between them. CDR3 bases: TGTGCCACCAGTGATGAGGGAACTGAAGCTTTCTTT. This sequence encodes CATSDEGTEAFF.

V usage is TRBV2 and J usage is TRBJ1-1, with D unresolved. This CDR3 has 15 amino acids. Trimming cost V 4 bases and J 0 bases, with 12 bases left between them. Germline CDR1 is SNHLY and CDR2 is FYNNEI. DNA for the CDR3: TGTGCCAGCAGTGGGGGAATCGCACTGAACACTGAAGCTTTCTTT. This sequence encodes CASSGGIALNTEAFF.

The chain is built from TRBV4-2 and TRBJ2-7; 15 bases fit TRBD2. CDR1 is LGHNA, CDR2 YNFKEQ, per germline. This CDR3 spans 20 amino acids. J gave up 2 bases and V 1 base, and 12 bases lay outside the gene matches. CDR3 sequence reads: CASSQGPTGTSGGNPYEQYF. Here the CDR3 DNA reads TGTGCCAGCAGCCAAGGTCCCACCGGGACTAGCGGGGGGAATCCCTACGAGCAGTACTTC.